These T cell receptor beta chains were read from a single sample in a study of T-cell reconstitution after alpha-beta-depleted transplantation in children. TCRdb called the PCR reads again in MiXCR, with one record for every CDR3 protein. This sample has 300,000 to 350,000 distinct CDR3 sequences; roughly 15% occur once, and the top ten carry approximately 44%. The sequencing here drew on PBMCs, mostly from graft donor cells, taken 360 days after TCRalphabeta/CD19-depleted stem cell transplant. The receptors shown here come from a male patient between 2 and 15 years old who had a stem cell transplant for acute lymphoblastic leukemia, so the T cells may come from the graft donor. The CDR3 runs from the conserved cysteine through the conserved F or W. D genes are given only for firm matches. Not all rows give a size; the values are once, few, many and, for expanded clones, a class.

size: few
V: TRBV20-1
D: TRBD2
J: TRBJ2-1
DNA: TGCAGTGCTAGCGGGAGGTGGTCCTACAATGAGCAGTTCTTC
CDR3: CSASGRWSYNEQFF

size: .
V: TRBV9
D: .
J: TRBJ1-6
DNA: TGTGCCAGCAGCGACAGCCAGGGTCTCCATTCACCCCTCCACTTT
CDR3: CASSDSQGLHSPLHF

size: many
V: TRBV15
D: .
J: TRBJ2-1
DNA: TGTGCCACCAGCAGAGATCTTTTCCATGAGCAGTTCTTC
CDR3: CATSRDLFHEQFF

size: few
V: TRBV5-6
D: TRBD2
J: TRBJ2-1
DNA: TGTGCCAGCAGCTTGGGACTAGCGGGAGTTCCCGGTGAGCAGTTCTTC
CDR3: CASSLGLAGVPGEQFF

size: .
V: TRBV7-2
D: .
J: TRBJ2-2
DNA: TGTGCCAGCAGCGCGGACTGGGGACACGGGGAGCTGTTTTTT
CDR3: CASSADWGHGELFF

size: many
V: TRBV7-8
D: .
J: TRBJ2-6
DNA: TGTGCCAGCAGCTTGGCTCCTTTAGGTGGGGCCAACGTCCTGACTTTC
CDR3: CASSLAPLGGANVLTF

size: .
V: TRBV18
D: TRBD2
J: TRBJ2-6
DNA: TGTGCCAGCTCACCGGAGGGACGACTAGCGGGAGCGTTCTCTGGGGCCAACGTCCTGACTTTC
CDR3: CASSPEGRLAGAFSGANVLTF

size: many
V: TRBV6-2/TRBV6-3
D: TRBD2
J: TRBJ2-7
DNA: TGTGCCAGCAGGCGCCTTCTAGCGGTAGGTTACGAGCAGTACTTC
CDR3: CASRRLLAVGYEQYF

size: many
V: TRBV20-1
D: TRBD1
J: TRBJ2-5
DNA: TGCAGTGCTAGAATGGGACAGGCTCAAGAGACCCAGTACTTC
CDR3: CSARMGQAQETQYF

size: .
V: TRBV10-3
D: .
J: TRBJ2-7
DNA: TGTGCCATCAGTGAGTCGCCCCCACTAGTTCCCTACGAGCAGTACTTC
CDR3: CAISESPPLVPYEQYF

size: many
V: TRBV5-6
D: TRBD2
J: TRBJ2-1
DNA: TGTGCCAGCAGCGCGGGGGACTGGAGGTTTGATGAGCAGTTCTTC
CDR3: CASSAGDWRFDEQFF

size: .
V: TRBV19
D: TRBD1
J: TRBJ2-6
DNA: TGTGCCAGTAGTCTCCCCAGGGGGTCTGGGGCCAACGTCCTGACTTTC
CDR3: CASSLPRGSGANVLTF

size: few
V: TRBV11-2
D: .
J: TRBJ2-7
DNA: TGTGCCAGCAGTCCCTCACGAGTCGAGCAGTACTTC
CDR3: CASSPSRVEQYF

size: many
V: TRBV28
D: .
J: TRBJ2-1
DNA: TGTGCCAGCAGGCTTTTCCGGGGTACACCTTACAATGAGCAGTTCTTC
CDR3: CASRLFRGTPYNEQFF

size: .
V: TRBV4-1
D: .
J: TRBJ2-1
DNA: TGCGCCAGCAAGGGGGGGAGCTCCTACAATGAGCAGTTCTTC
CDR3: CASKGGSSYNEQFF

size: few
V: TRBV29-1
D: TRBD1
J: TRBJ1-2
DNA: TGCAGCGTGGGGGGACAGGGATGGCGCTACACCTTC
CDR3: CSVGGQGWRYTF

size: .
V: TRBV4-2
D: TRBD2
J: TRBJ2-3
DNA: TGTGCCAGCAGCCAGGGACTAGCGGGAGAGTGGAACACAGATACGCAGTATTTT
CDR3: CASSQGLAGEWNTDTQYF

size: many
V: TRBV12-3/TRBV12-4
D: .
J: TRBJ2-1
DNA: TGTGCCAGCAGTGGCGCCGGGACTCTCTACAATGAGCAGTTCTTC
CDR3: CASSGAGTLYNEQFF

size: few
V: TRBV4-2
D: .
J: TRBJ2-1
DNA: TGTGCCAGCAGCTCGTACTGGGGGGCGGGATACAATGAGCAGTTCTTC
CDR3: CASSSYWGAGYNEQFF

size: .
V: TRBV4-1
D: TRBD2
J: TRBJ2-2
DNA: TGCGCCAGCAGCCCCGGACCAGCGGGAGTCCAAACCGGGGAGCTGTTTTTT
CDR3: CASSPGPAGVQTGELFF

size: .
V: TRBV7-2
D: TRBD2
J: TRBJ2-1
DNA: TGTGCCAGCAGCTTCCGACTAGCGGGAGGGCCGATTCTCAATGAGCAGTTCTTC
CDR3: CASSFRLAGGPILNEQFF

size: .
V: TRBV30
D: .
J: TRBJ2-3
DNA: TGTGCCTGGAGTGTACCGACAGGTTGGGATACGCAGTATTTT
CDR3: CAWSVPTGWDTQYF

size: .
V: TRBV5-1
D: TRBD1
J: TRBJ1-2
DNA: TGCGCCAGCAGCTTGTGGCAGGGACAGAACTATGGCTACACCTTC
CDR3: CASSLWQGQNYGYTF

size: .
V: TRBV15
D: .
J: TRBJ2-5
DNA: TGTGCCACCAGCAGAGATGGGGACTCGACCCAGTACTTC
CDR3: CATSRDGDSTQYF

size: .
V: TRBV28
D: TRBD2
J: TRBJ2-3
DNA: TGTGCCAGCAGCACCGGGACTAGCGGGGTTAATACGCAGTATTTT
CDR3: CASSTGTSGVNTQYF

size: .
V: TRBV24-1
D: .
J: TRBJ2-1
DNA: TGTGCCACCAGTGAAGGCCGTGGGGGCCCTGAAGGGCCTCGCAGGCAGTTCTTC
CDR3: CATSEGRGGPEGPRRQFF

size: .
V: TRBV5-1
D: TRBD1
J: TRBJ2-2
DNA: TGCGCCAGCAGCTCCCGGACAGGGGGCTTTGCCGGGGAGCTGTTTTTT
CDR3: CASSSRTGGFAGELFF

size: once
V: TRBV4-3
D: .
J: TRBJ2-7
DNA: TGCGCCAGCAGCCAAGTGGTCAGGGAAGGGGGGGATCAGTACTTC
CDR3: CASSQVVREGGDQYF

size: .
V: TRBV6-5
D: .
J: TRBJ2-1
DNA: TGTGCCAGCAGTTACGACTCCTCGGGCTACAATGAGCAGTTCTTC
CDR3: CASSYDSSGYNEQFF

size: few
V: TRBV27
D: TRBD2
J: TRBJ2-7
DNA: TGTGCCAGCTCTACAGGACTAGCTTGGAGCGAGCAGTACTTC
CDR3: CASSTGLAWSEQYF

size: .
V: TRBV19
D: .
J: TRBJ2-1
DNA: TGTGCCAGTAGTATCTGGGGGGCCTACAATGAGCAGTTCTTC
CDR3: CASSIWGAYNEQFF

size: .
V: TRBV28
D: .
J: TRBJ1-1
DNA: TGTGCCAGCAGCCCCGGATACAACACTGAAGCTTTCTTT
CDR3: CASSPGYNTEAFF

size: many
V: TRBV4-3
D: .
J: TRBJ2-1
DNA: TGCGCCAGCAGCCAACTCTTATCCTACAATGAGCAGTTCTTC
CDR3: CASSQLLSYNEQFF

size: many
V: TRBV7-2
D: .
J: TRBJ2-2
DNA: TGTGCCAGCAGCAAAGGCCCCCAGCGGGAGCTGTTTTTT
CDR3: CASSKGPQRELFF

size: many
V: TRBV5-1
D: .
J: TRBJ2-7
DNA: TGCGCCAGCAGCTTGGTAGGGAGAGACGAGCAGTACTTC
CDR3: CASSLVGRDEQYF

size: .
V: TRBV12-3/TRBV12-4
D: TRBD2
J: TRBJ2-3
DNA: TGTGCCAGCAGTTTAGCGGACGGACTAGCGGTTACAGATACGCAGTATTTT
CDR3: CASSLADGLAVTDTQYF

size: .
V: TRBV14
D: TRBD1
J: TRBJ2-7
DNA: TGTGCCAGCTCGGGACAGGAGAGGGGCTACGAGCAGTACTTC
CDR3: CASSGQERGYEQYF

size: many
V: TRBV6-2/TRBV6-3
D: TRBD2
J: TRBJ2-1
DNA: TGTGCCAGCAGTCCTAGCGGGAGGCCCTACAATGAGCAGTTCTTC
CDR3: CASSPSGRPYNEQFF

size: .
V: TRBV28
D: .
J: TRBJ2-7
DNA: TGTGCCAGCATATCTTTTCGGGACACCGCAAACTCCTACGAGCAGTACTTC
CDR3: CASISFRDTANSYEQYF

size: .
V: TRBV4-3
D: .
J: TRBJ2-7
DNA: TGCGCCAGCAGCCAAGACGTCCTAGCCGGGCACTACGAGCAGTACTTC
CDR3: CASSQDVLAGHYEQYF